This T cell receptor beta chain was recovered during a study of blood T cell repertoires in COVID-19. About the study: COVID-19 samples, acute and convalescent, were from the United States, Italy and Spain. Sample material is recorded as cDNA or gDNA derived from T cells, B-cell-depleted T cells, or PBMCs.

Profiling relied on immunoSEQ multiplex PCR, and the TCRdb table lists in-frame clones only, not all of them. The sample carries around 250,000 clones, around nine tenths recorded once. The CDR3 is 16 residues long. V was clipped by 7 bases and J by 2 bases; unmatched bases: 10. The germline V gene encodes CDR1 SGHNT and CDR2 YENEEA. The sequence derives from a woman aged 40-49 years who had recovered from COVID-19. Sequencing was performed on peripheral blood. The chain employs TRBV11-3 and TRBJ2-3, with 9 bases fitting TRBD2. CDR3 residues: CASTQGAGGLTDTQYF. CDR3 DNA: TGTGCCAGCACCCAAGGTGCGGGAGGGCTCACAGATACGCAGTATTTT.